One sample yielded the 17 T cell receptor beta chains listed below, sequenced in a study of T cells after posttransplantation cyclophosphamide. Method: immunoSEQ multiplex PCR; TCRdb's copy keeps in-frame clones and lacks some. The sample contains 40,000 to 60,000 clones, none occurring once; roughly 2% lies in the top ten. Sequenced material: PBMCs. These receptors were taken from a man aged 40-50 years in good health, CMV-negative, and a related stem cell transplant donor.

This clone was seen many times. The chain is built from TRBV15 and TRBJ1-1, with D unresolved. CDR1 is LNHNV, CDR2 YYDKDF, per germline (reference sequence). The germline V and J ends were trimmed by 0 bases and 1 base, with 9 bases remaining between them. This CDR3 is built from 15 residues. The CDR3 protein is CATSREGRRNTEAFF. CDR3 nucleotides: TGTGCCACCAGCAGAGAAGGGAGGAGGAACACTGAAGCTTTCTTT.

This clone was recorded many times. The chain couples TRBV7-2 to TRBJ2-5; TRBD2 agrees at 10 bases. This CDR3 spans 16 amino acids. CDR1 is SGHTA and CDR2 is FQGNSA in the germline V gene. V lost 4 bases and J lost 0; bases outside the gene matches: 5. CDR3 DNA: TGTGCCAGCAGCTCTTCGACTAGCGGGTACCAAGAGACCCAGTACTTC. This codes for CASSSSTSGYQETQYF.

Many counts were recorded for this clone. The chain recombines TRBV7-8 with TRBJ1-4; a weak D match, TRBD1 (5 bases). V gave up 4 bases and J gave up 13 bases, with 13 bases separating them. Germline CDR1 and CDR2: SGHVS and FQNEAQ. The CDR3 is 12 amino acids. The CDR3 DNA reads as TGTGCCAGCAGCTCACCCTCAGGGCCACTGTTTTTT. This gives the protein CASSSPSGPLFF.

The sample holds many counts of this clone. The chain combines TRBV19 with TRBJ1-1; weak D call: TRBD1 (5 bases). CDR3 length equals 15 residues. The germline V gene encodes CDR1 LNHDA and CDR2 SQIVND (reference sequence). V was cut by 4 bases and J by 7 bases, with 19 bases left in between. CDR3 residues: CASSKIGATVLEAFF. Here the CDR3 DNA reads TGTGCCAGTAGTAAGATTGGGGCAACAGTACTTGAAGCTTTCTTT. Together with reference TRBV19 and TRBJ1-1, the CDR3 gives the full variable domain: DGGITQSPKYLFRKEGQNVTLSCEQNLNHDAMYWYRQDPGQGLRLIYYSQIVNDFQKGDIAEGYSVSREKKESFPLTVTSAQKNPTAFYLCASSKIGATVLEAFFGQGTRLTVV.

This clone was found many times. J is TRBJ2-7 and V is TRBV10-2; the D gene is possibly TRBD1 (6 bases). Trimming shortened V by 9 bases and J by 4 bases, and 22 bases separated the two germline ends. This CDR3 contains 15 residues. Germline-derived CDR1 and CDR2 are WSHSY and SAAADI. As DNA, the CDR3 is TGCGCCAGTACCAATCCAGGGGACGTAGGGTACGAGCAGTACTTC. This gives the protein CASTNPGDVGYEQYF.

This clone was recorded many times. The rearrangement uses TRBV27 and TRBJ1-2; D perhaps matches TRBD1 (6 bases). V was cut by 6 bases and J by 3 bases, with 23 bases left in between. This CDR3 is built from 17 residues. Germline-derived CDR1 and CDR2 are MNHEY and SMNVEV (reference sequence). The CDR3, as DNA: TGTGCCAGCAGCCCCCTAGGGGGGGGCCTTGCGGACTATGGCTACACCTTC. Its protein is CASSPLGGGLADYGYTF.

This clone was counted at least ten times. The J gene is TRBJ2-3, the V gene TRBV9; TRBD2 matches 7 bases. Trimming cost V 0 bases and J 2 bases; bases outside gene matches: 6. Germline V gives CDR1 SGDLS, CDR2 YYNGEE. The CDR3 loop spans 16 amino acids. CDR3 sequence (DNA): TGTGCCAGCAGCGTAGGGGCGGGAGCCCTCACAGATACGCAGTATTTT. Translated: CASSVGAGALTDTQYF.

The table lists this clone with many counts. The chain employs TRBV15 and TRBJ2-4; TRBD2 might be the D (6 bases). The germline V and J ends were trimmed by 2 bases and 0 bases, with 14 bases remaining between them. This CDR3 has 17 residues. Looked up from germline, CDR1 is LNHNV and CDR2 is YYDKDF (reference sequence). The DNA for the CDR3 is TGTGCCACCAGCAGAAGCCCCGGGGGTATAGCCAAAAACATTCAGTACTTC. This codes for CATSRSPGGIAKNIQYF.

This clone has at least ten counts. This chain uses TRBV12-5 with TRBJ2-7; D is unresolved. CDR3 length: 17 amino acids. Germline CDR1 is LGHNT and CDR2 is FRNRAP. V was trimmed by 1 base and J by 7 bases, leaving 23 bases between them. CDR3 sequence reads: CASGLGRIRLNPPEQYF. CDR3 bases: TGTGCTAGTGGTTTGGGACGAATACGACTCAACCCGCCAGAGCAGTACTTC.

This clone was detected many times. The chain links TRBV28 to TRBJ1-1, with D hard to call. V gave up 7 bases and J gave up 1 base, with 13 bases separating them. The V gene's germline CDR1 is MDHEN and CDR2 SYDVKM. CDR3 length equals 14 residues. CDR3 nucleotides: TGTGCCAGCATGCGCTTCTTATCGAACACTGAAGCTTTCTTT. Protein product: CASMRFLSNTEAFF.

This clone was counted at least ten times. V gene TRBV5-1 combines with J gene TRBJ2-1; no definite D call. This CDR3 spans 16 amino acids. V shed 0 bases and J shed 9 bases, with 19 bases lying between them. The V gene's germline CDR1 is SGHRS and CDR2 YFSETQ. This CDR3 is CASSLGARAQVSEQFF. The CDR3 DNA reads TGCGCCAGCAGCTTGGGTGCACGAGCTCAAGTCTCTGAGCAGTTCTTC.

The rearrangement links TRBV18 to TRBJ1-6, with 10 bases that match TRBD1. CDR3 length: 16 residues. The trim removed 2 bases at V and 5 bases at J, leaving 3 bases unmatched. Germline V gives CDR1 KGHSH, CDR2 LQKENI. Here the CDR3 DNA reads TGTGCCAGCTCACCAACCGGGACAGGGGATAATTCACCCCTCCACTTT. It specifies CASSPTGTGDNSPLHF.

This clone appeared many times. The chain links TRBV5-1 to TRBJ2-3; D possibly corresponds to TRBD2 (5 bases). Germline assignment: CDR1 SGHRS and CDR2 YFSETQ. There are 17 residues in the CDR3. The V and J ends lost 6 bases and 2 bases respectively, with 22 bases between them. CDR3 region: CASKGHSGGLSTDTQYF. For the CDR3, the DNA is TGCGCCAGCAAGGGCCATTCAGGAGGCCTTTCCACAGATACGCAGTATTTT.

This clone showed up many times. The V call is TRBV30, the J call TRBJ1-1; D unclear. Germline assignment: CDR1 GTSNPN and CDR2 SVGIG (reference sequence). V lost 1 base and J 11 bases, leaving 8 bases between the germline ends. This CDR3 comprises 10 residues. The CDR3 is CAWSGGGAFF. The CDR3 DNA sequence: TGTGCCTGGAGTGGCGGAGGGGCTTTCTTT.

This clone was seen repeatedly, ten times or more. The chain has TRBV10-3 and TRBJ2-1, with 10 bases that match TRBD1. The CDR3 sequence is 14 residues long. The germline V gene has CDR1 ENHRY and CDR2 SYGVKD. V trimming: 10 bases; J trimming: 4 bases; junction bases outside the gene matches: 7. Here the CDR3 reads CATLPGQGYNEQFF. For the CDR3, the DNA is TGTGCCACCCTCCCGGGACAGGGGTACAATGAGCAGTTCTTC.

This clone occurred many times. The chain employs TRBV5-8 and TRBJ2-3; 7 bases are a match to TRBD1. Germline trimming cut 4 bases from V and 3 bases from J; bases unmatched to any gene: 11. CDR3 length: 16 amino acids. The germline CDR1 and CDR2 sequences are SGHTS and YDEGEE. Written as DNA, the CDR3 is TGTGCCAGCAGCACGGACAGGCTCTCTGGTACAGATACGCAGTATTTT. It translates to CASSTDRLSGTDTQYF.

This clone has at least ten counts. The genes are TRBV27 and TRBJ1-5, with D unclear. The CDR3 consists of 14 residues. V was trimmed by 3 bases and J by 0 bases, leaving 6 bases between them. Per the germline V gene, CDR1 is MNHEY and CDR2 is SMNVEV (reference sequence). CDR3 nucleotide sequence: TGTGCCAGCAGTTTTAGCTATAGCAATCAGCCCCAGCATTTT. Translation: CASSFSYSNQPQHF.